These 15 T cell receptor beta chains were sequenced from one sample in a study of T-cell reconstitution after alpha-beta-depleted transplantation in children. The TCRbeta library was prepared with unique molecular identifiers. A single record per CDR3 protein comes from TCRdb applying MiXCR to the PCR reads. Of 400,000 to 450,000 distinct CDR3 sequences listed, roughly 44% are singletons. This material consisted of PBMCs, taken before TCRalphabeta/CD19-depleted stem cell transplant. The receptor set was obtained from a girl under 10 years old with aplastic anemia, due to receive a stem cell transplant.

The chain couples TRBV11-2 to TRBJ1-2; D is unresolved. V shed 3 bases and J shed 2 bases, with 13 bases lying between them. Per germline, CDR1 SGHAT and CDR2 FQNNGV. CDR3 length: 15 residues. The CDR3 coding sequence is TGTGCCAGCAGCTTCGGACGAGACCTAAACTATGGCTACACCTTC. This translates into CASSFGRDLNYGYTF. Filled out from reference TRBV11-2 and TRBJ1-2, the complete variable domain reads EAGVAQSPRYKIIEKRQSVAFWCNPISGHATLYWYQQILGQGPKLLIQFQNNGVVDDSQLPKDRFSAERLKGVDSTLKIQPAKLEDSAVYLCASSFGRDLNYGYTFGSGTRLTVV.

The genes are TRBV20-1 and TRBJ1-1; possible D gene TRBD1, 5 bases. Germline V gene lookup returns CDR1 DFQATT and CDR2 SNEGSKA (reference sequence). V dropped 0 bases and J dropped 7 bases, with 15 bases sitting between them. This CDR3 spans 14 amino acids. CDR3 in amino acids: CSARDFAGPLEAFF. CDR3 DNA: TGCAGTGCTAGAGATTTCGCGGGGCCCCTTGAAGCTTTCTTT.

This sequence joins TRBV13 and TRBJ2-4; D might be TRBD1 or TRBD2, each matching 5 bases. V lost 0 bases and J lost 7, with 10 bases in between. The germline V gene encodes CDR1 PRHDT and CDR2 FYEKMQ (reference sequence). This CDR3 contains 14 residues. In nucleotides, the CDR3 is TGTGCCAGCAGCTTAGGCCGTGGGGGTAACATTCAGTACTTC. Its protein is CASSLGRGGNIQYF.

This chain joins TRBV7-6 and TRBJ2-1, with TRBD2 matching over 10 bases. The germline V gene has CDR1 SGHVS and CDR2 FNYEAQ. J was trimmed by 3 bases and V by 2 bases; bases with no gene match: 7. The CDR3 has 17 amino acids. The CDR3 nucleotides are TGTGCCAGCAGCTTAAGGACCCCTAGCGGGAGCTACAATGAGCAGTTCTTC. Translation gives CASSLRTPSGSYNEQFF.

The gene calls are TRBV20-1 and TRBJ1-2, with 10 bases matching TRBD1. The CDR3 is 16 residues long. Germline V lookup: CDR1 DFQATT, CDR2 SNEGSKA (reference sequence). With V trimmed by 0 bases and J by 3 bases, 7 bases remained unmatched. In DNA, the CDR3 is TGCAGTGCTAGAGAGACTCTGGACAGGGGGTACTATGGCTACACCTTC. It codes for CSARETLDRGYYGYTF.

This clonotype was counted between two and nine times. The chain combines TRBV7-9 with TRBJ1-1, with D perhaps matching TRBD1 (5 bases). The CDR3 length is 16 residues. V was pared by 2 bases and J by 0 bases, with 13 bases between. Germline V lookup: CDR1 SEHNR, CDR2 FQNEAQ (reference sequence). CDR3 sequence: CASSLFPGTVNTEAFF. Here the CDR3 DNA reads TGTGCCAGCAGCTTATTCCCCGGGACGGTGAACACTGAAGCTTTCTTT.

This clonotype was seen many times. The junction shows a germline mismatch at one end, possibly a read error. The V call is TRBV6-6, the J call TRBJ1-1; D gene uncertain. The CDR3 runs to 13 residues. Germline-derived CDR1 and CDR2 are MNHNY and SVGAGI (reference sequence). CDR3 loop: CASSYSVKTEAFF. The CDR3 DNA reads as TGTGCCAGCAGTTACTCGGTGAAGACTGAAGCTTTCTTT.

The sample holds a few counts of this clonotype. This chain uses TRBV12-3 or TRBV12-4 with TRBJ2-5, with D uncertain. The CDR3 loop spans 14 amino acids. The V gene lost 3 bases and the J gene lost 2 bases, with 10 bases spanning the gap. CDR3 region: CASSFDRGQETQYF. The CDR3 coding sequence is TGTGCCAGCAGTTTTGACCGCGGACAAGAGACCCAGTACTTC.

This clonotype showed up just a few times. The V call is TRBV30, the J call TRBJ2-5; TRBD2 matches at 8 bases. The CDR3 extends over 13 amino acids. CDR1 and CDR2 from the germline V gene are GTSNPN and SVGIG (reference sequence). Trimming took 2 bases from V and 6 from J; bases not matched to a gene: 5. The chain's CDR3 is CAWSPGGRKTQYF. The CDR3 nucleotides are TGTGCCTGGAGTCCGGGAGGGCGGAAGACCCAGTACTTC.

The chain links TRBV19 to TRBJ2-1; D is tentatively TRBD1 or TRBD2 (6 bases each). Germline CDR1 is LNHDA and CDR2 is SQIVND (reference sequence). Between the trimmed V and J ends, which lost 3 bases and 12 bases, there was a span of 15 bases. The CDR3 has 13 residues. CDR3 in DNA: TGTGCCAGTAGTATCGCCTGGGGGGCACGGCAGTTCTTC. Protein sequence: CASSIAWGARQFF.

This chain uses TRBV28 with TRBJ2-3, with TRBD2 matching 7 bases. V dropped 2 bases and J dropped 5; count of bases not matched to a gene: 7. Germline CDR1 MDHEN, CDR2 SYDVKM. This CDR3 is 15 amino acids long. DNA of the CDR3: TGTGCCAGCAGTTTAGGGACTACCTTGGGAGATACGCAGTATTTT. Amino acids: CASSLGTTLGDTQYF.

This sequence joins TRBV9 and TRBJ2-7, with D tentatively TRBD1 or TRBD2 (6 bases each). CDR1 is SGDLS, CDR2 YYNGEE, per germline. The V and J ends lost 0 bases and 5 bases respectively, with 9 bases between them. CDR3 length equals 13 residues. The CDR3 protein is CASSVAGADEQYF. CDR3 bases: TGTGCCAGCAGCGTAGCGGGGGCCGACGAGCAGTACTTC.

The rearrangement uses TRBV10-3 and TRBJ2-1; TRBD1 or TRBD2 may be the D gene (6 bases each). The germline gives CDR1 ENHRY, CDR2 SYGVKD. Trimming pared 4 bases from V and 2 bases from J, leaving 9 bases between. This CDR3 contains 14 residues. Here the CDR3 DNA reads TGTGCCATCAGTGGAGGGGGGACCTACAATGAGCAGTTCTTC. Translating gives CAISGGGTYNEQFF.

This clonotype was detected a few times. J is TRBJ2-1 and V is TRBV28, with D perhaps TRBD2 (5 bases). Germline V gene data show CDR1 as MDHEN and CDR2 as SYDVKM. The CDR3 loop spans 15 amino acids. Deletions cut 6 bases from V and 6 bases from J, with 18 bases between. The CDR3 region has the DNA TGTGCCAGCAGCCTAGGCCTAGCCCTCGGCAATGAGCAGTTCTTC. Translation: CASSLGLALGNEQFF.

V is TRBV7-2 and J is TRBJ1-2, with unresolved D. Between the trimmed V and J ends, which lost 2 bases and 0 bases, there was a span of 7 bases. This CDR3 is built from 14 residues. Germline V gives CDR1 SGHTA, CDR2 FQGNSA. The CDR3 DNA reads as TGTGCCAGCAGCTTACATGGGACTAACTATGGCTACACCTTC. Protein product: CASSLHGTNYGYTF.